This T cell receptor beta chain was identified in a study of blood T cell repertoires in COVID-19. Using immunoSEQ multiplex PCR, the repertoire was profiled, and TCRdb retains in-frame clones only, with some absent. The sample lists fewer than 300,000 clones, around 82% seen once, with 0.87% in the top ten. In germline, CDR1 is LNHDA, CDR2 SQIVND (reference sequence). CDR3 size: 15 residues. J lost 5 bases, V lost 7 bases, and 6 bases had no gene match. Sequenced sample: peripheral blood. The sequence was collected from a human donor with COVID-19, enrolled during active disease. The donor label of this sample is uncertain. This chain joins TRBV19 and TRBJ2-1, with 12 bases aligning to TRBD2. For the CDR3, the DNA is TGTGCCAGTATCCCTAGCGGGAGGGCCCACAATGAGCAGTTCTTC. This encodes CASIPSGRAHNEQFF.